This entry concerns a single T cell receptor (beta chain). In its sample, this clonotype was seen many times. No antigen is known for it. Per-base quality was not reported, and no clone a single base away is much larger than it. The method behind the library was 5' RACE. The instrument given in TCRdb is NextSeq 500. The TCR library protocol attached unique molecular identifiers to individual cDNA molecules to correct for sequencing error and PCR bias. Both TCR alpha and beta chains were sequenced, and tight co-correlation was observed between alpha and beta sequence abundances in each sample. In the paper's pipeline: Decombinator V4 was used to annotate the V gene, J gene and CDR3 of the TCR sequences. TCRs were defined as expanded if a significant change between any two time points was detected under a Poisson model with p below 0.0001. TCR abundances were normalised to the total number of TCRs sequenced per sample and were expressed as counts per million. TRAV1-2 paired with TRAJ12, TRAJ20 or TRAJ33 defined MAIT TCRs, while TRAV10 paired with TRAJ18 defined iNKT TCRs. VDJdb, accessed 1 November 2021, was searched for CMV, EBV and SARS-CoV-2 annotated TCRs, with TCRs annotated for multiple antigens excluded. The public reads were run again by TCRdb, first through fastp at Q25 and then through MiXCR, and only productive beta chains were kept. Under each unique CDR3 protein, matching rows form one entry showing the most common genes and DNA. TCRdb assigned the V and J calls; the authors' analysis was not used. For this sample there are 50,000 to 60,000 distinct CDR3 sequences; 6.5% to 7.5% appear just once. 5.8% of the sample lies in the top ten.

The CDR1 and CDR2 encoded by the germline V gene are LGHNA and YNFKEQ. The junction shows trimming of 0 bases on V and 4 bases on J, plus 12 bases between the germline ends. The CDR3 measures 15 amino acids from cysteine to phenylalanine. Only the CDR3 region is kept as DNA, spanning 45 bases read in frame from base 1. Set within a cohort of healthcare workers in London, UK, this nested case-control study involved weekly PCR testing of nasopharyngeal swabs along with blood sampling. Healthcare workers were recruited during the week of the UK lockdown, between 23 and 31 March 2020, and followed weekly for up to 16 weeks. The data derive from a study of early T cells in non-severe SARS-CoV-2 infection (dated by TCRdb to the early 2020s). Looking at the study overall: Because TCR sequencing was done on bulk RNA from unsorted whole blood, the alpha and beta chains could not be paired.

What the work shows at the level of the full study, not this receptor alone: VDJdb matching was skewed toward anti-spike CD8 responses and likely underestimated virus-specific expansions, missing private and CD4 specificities.

The sequencing here drew on whole blood, taken at baseline. This chain joins TRBV4-2 to TRBJ1-2; no D gene can be assigned with confidence. The source of this sequence is an adult who was a healthcare worker with PCR-confirmed SARS-CoV-2 infection or an uninfected control (not recorded which). The nucleotide sequence reads TGTGCCAGCAGCCAAGATTTGTTGCTCCCCTATGGCTACACCTTC. Its translation is CASSQDLLLPYGYTF.